Shown below are 9 T cell receptor beta chains from a single sample sequenced in a study of blood T cell repertoires in COVID-19. The repertoire was sequenced with immunoSEQ multiplex PCR; TCRdb's copy has only in-frame clones and lacks some. The sample records fewer than 300,000 clones, 75% to 90% being singletons. Sequencing was carried out using PBMCs or T cells enriched from blood (not recorded which). All receptors come from a woman between 50 and 59 years old who had recovered from COVID-19.

This chain uses TRBV5-4 with TRBJ1-2; D call uncertain. The germline V gene encodes CDR1 SGHNT and CDR2 YYREEE (reference sequence). Between the trimmed V and J ends, which lost 0 bases and 0 bases, there was a span of 9 bases. CDR3 length: 15 amino acids. The CDR3 spells CASSLVTGTNYGYTF. In DNA form, the CDR3 reads TGTGCCAGCAGCTTGGTAACGGGGACTAACTATGGCTACACCTTC.

In this sample, this clone turned up once. V usage is TRBV3-1 (or the pseudogene TRBV3-2) and J usage is TRBJ1-6; perhaps TRBD1 as D (6 bases). Looked up from germline, CDR1 is LGHDT and CDR2 is YNNKEL (reference sequence). Trimming left V 4 bases short and J 7 bases short, with 14 bases between. There are 15 residues in the CDR3. The CDR3 DNA reads TGTGCCAGCAGCCCCAGACAGGTAGTCAATTCACCCCTCCACTTT. It is translated as CASSPRQVVNSPLHF.

The rearrangement links TRBV27 to TRBJ1-4; no firm D call. This CDR3 is built from 14 residues. V was shortened by 3 bases and J by 0 bases, with 5 bases between the two germline ends. Germline V CDR1 and CDR2: MNHEY, SMNVEV (reference sequence). CDR3 bases: TGTGCCAGCAGTTTCCTTTCAACTAATGAAAAACTGTTTTTT. Translated: CASSFLSTNEKLFF. Looking up the rest from reference TRBV27 and TRBJ1-4 gives the full variable domain: EAQVTQNPRYLITVTGKKLTVTCSQNMNHEYMSWYRQDPGLGLRQIYYSMNVEVTDKGDVPEGYKVSRKEKRNFPLILESPSPNQTSLYFCASSFLSTNEKLFFGSGTQLSVL.

This rearrangement joins TRBV24-1 to TRBJ1-5, with 8 bases identical to TRBD1. V lost 11 bases to trimming and J lost 0 bases; unmatched junction nucleotides: 14. This CDR3 has 17 amino acids. Per the germline V gene, CDR1 is KGHDR and CDR2 is SFDVKD. For the CDR3, the DNA is TGTGCCATCCTCCTTGGTACAGGGGGGAATAGCAATCAGCCCCAGCATTTT. It yields the protein CAILLGTGGNSNQPQHF.

CDR3 bases: TGCGCCAGCAGCCATGGACGGGAAGATGGCTACACCTTC. Its protein product is CASSHGREDGYTF. This chain uses TRBV4-1 with TRBJ1-2; D is unclear. This CDR3 region has 13 residues. Germline assignment: CDR1 MGHRA and CDR2 YSYEKL. V lost 3 bases to trimming and J lost 6 bases, with 11 bases between them.

This sequence joins TRBV5-1 and TRBJ2-3; D uncertain. The CDR3 sequence is 14 residues long. The germline V and J ends were trimmed by 0 bases and 6 bases, with 11 bases remaining between them. Germline V gene lookup returns CDR1 SGHRS and CDR2 YFSETQ. CDR3 nucleotide sequence: TGCGCCAGCAGCTTGGGGTTAGTAACGGATACGCAGTATTTT. Its protein product is CASSLGLVTDTQYF.

This chain connects TRBV10-1 to TRBJ2-3, with 8 bases lining up with TRBD1. The CDR3 totals 15 residues. V was pared by 5 bases and J by 1 base, with 5 bases of the junction left unmatched. Germline V lookup: CDR1 WNHNN, CDR2 SYGVQD (reference sequence). Here the CDR3 DNA reads TGCGCCAGCAGTTTGGACAGGGATGGCACAGATACGCAGTATTTT. As protein: CASSLDRDGTDTQYF.

This clone was detected only a few times. The J gene is TRBJ2-1, the V gene TRBV7-6; D is uncertain. The CDR3 has 15 residues. Per the germline V gene, CDR1 is SGHVS and CDR2 is FNYEAQ. V gave up 5 bases and J gave up 9 bases, with 20 bases separating them. This chain's CDR3 is CASSPSGHGSREQFF. The CDR3 DNA follows: TGTGCCAGCAGCCCTAGTGGTCACGGGTCACGTGAGCAGTTCTTC. Filled out from reference TRBV7-6 and TRBJ2-1, the complete variable domain reads GAGVSQSPRYKVTKRGQDVALRCDPISGHVSLYWYRQALGQGPEFLTYFNYEAQQDKSGLPNDRFSAERPEGSISTLTIQRTEQRDSAMYRCASSPSGHGSREQFFGPGTRLTVL.

The chain employs TRBV19 and TRBJ1-5, with 12 bases matching TRBD1. This CDR3 comprises 17 residues. With V trimmed by 5 bases and J by 4 bases, 9 bases remained unmatched. Germline CDR1 and CDR2: LNHDA and SQIVND (reference sequence). The chain's CDR3 is CASSGDRGLKKNQPQHF. Here the CDR3 DNA reads TGTGCCAGTAGTGGGGACAGGGGGCTGAAAAAGAATCAGCCCCAGCATTTT.